This T cell receptor beta chain emerged from a study of OX40 agonist ivuxolimab in advanced cancers. Study-wide background: Hepatocellular carcinoma, melanoma, renal cell or head and neck cancer occurred in dose-escalation patients.

General study findings and limits: Certain nonresponding patients likewise had low normalized T-cell clonal expansion. Among the lowest levels of clonal expansion were found in partial responders at 0.1-3.0 mg/kg.

Regarding this clone: The antigen remains unidentified.

The CDR3 is 15 amino acids. Germline values: CDR1 MNHEY, CDR2 SVGAGI. TCRdb's copy holds only in-frame clones and misses some; the assay was immunoSEQ multiplex PCR. Of 55,000 or so clones listed, around nine tenths are singletons. The V gene is TRBV6-5, the J gene TRBJ2-5; TRBD1 is a possible D gene (5 bases). Near its end, the DNA agrees better with TRBJ2-7, so the J call may be wrong. This TCR was sampled from an adult with an advanced solid tumor such as melanoma, head and neck, liver or kidney cancer. The sample was CD4+ or CD8+ T cells sorted from blood, taken in a trial of the OX40 agonist ivuxolimab. CDR3 in amino acids: CASSYSTGSSGEQYF. CDR3 sequence (DNA): TGTGCCAGCAGTTACTCCACAGGATCCTCCGGCGAGCAGTACTTC.